The rows below give T cell receptor beta chains drawn from one sample of a study of OX40 agonist ivuxolimab in advanced cancers. Sequenced by immunoSEQ multiplex PCR; TCRdb stores in-frame clones only, minus some. This sample has about 77,000 clones; roughly 92% occur once, and the top ten carry 4.5% to 5%. The source was CD4+ or CD8+ T cells sorted from blood, collected in a trial of the OX40 agonist ivuxolimab. The receptors come from an adult with an advanced solid tumor such as melanoma, head and neck, liver or kidney cancer. Both conserved end residues are part of each CDR3. A D gene is named only where the DNA matches it firmly. A clone size is listed for some rows: how often the clone was seen (once, few, many), or a class if it is expanded.

D: .; V: TRBV18; size: .; J: TRBJ2-1; DNA: TGTGCCAGCTCACCACAGGAGGGACAGAGTTACAATGAGCAGTTCTTC; CDR3: CASSPQEGQSYNEQFF
D: TRBD1; V: TRBV5-1; size: once; J: TRBJ1-2; DNA: TGCGCCAGCAGCCCGGGACAGGGGGGCTGGGGCTACACCTTC; CDR3: CASSPGQGGWGYTF
D: TRBD1; V: TRBV18; size: .; J: TRBJ1-1; DNA: TGTGCCAGCTCACCACCGGGACAGGGATACACTGAAGCTTTCTTT; CDR3: CASSPPGQGYTEAFF
D: TRBD1; V: TRBV28; size: .; J: TRBJ1-1; DNA: TGTGCCAGCACCCCAGGGGGGGGAGGGACTGAAGCTTTCTTT; CDR3: CASTPGGGGTEAFF
D: .; V: TRBV19; size: .; J: TRBJ1-5; DNA: TGTGCCAGCTCGACCCCAGGGAATCAGCCCCAGCATTTT; CDR3: CASSTPGNQPQHF
D: TRBD1; V: TRBV5-1; size: .; J: TRBJ2-3; DNA: TGCGCCAGCAGACAGGGGGCGAGCACAGATACGCAGTATTTT; CDR3: CASRQGASTDTQYF
D: TRBD1; V: TRBV6-6; size: .; J: TRBJ2-2; DNA: TGTGCCAGCAGCTTTCCGGGACAGGCTTACACCGGGGAGCTGTTTTTT; CDR3: CASSFPGQAYTGELFF
D: TRBD2; V: TRBV5-6; size: .; J: TRBJ2-7; DNA: TGTGCCAGCACGGCGACTAGCGCACAAGCCCACGAGCAGTACTTC; CDR3: CASTATSAQAHEQYF
D: .; V: TRBV28; size: .; J: TRBJ2-1; DNA: TGTGCCAGCAGTTTTAAGGGACAGGACCCCCTCCTAGCGGGCTACAATGAGCAGTTCTTC; CDR3: CASSFKGQDPLLAGYNEQFF
D: TRBD1; V: TRBV15; size: .; J: TRBJ2-3; DNA: TGTGCCACCTCCGGGACAGGGGGCACAGATACGCAGTATTTT; CDR3: CATSGTGGTDTQYF
D: TRBD1; V: TRBV19; size: .; J: TRBJ2-2; DNA: TGTGCCAGTATGGCGGGACAGGGATCCGCCGGGGAGCTGTTTTTT; CDR3: CASMAGQGSAGELFF
D: TRBD2; V: TRBV28; size: .; J: TRBJ2-1; DNA: TGTGCCAGCAGCCCCGGAGGGACTAGCGGGAGAAATGAGCAGTTCTTC; CDR3: CASSPGGTSGRNEQFF
D: TRBD2; V: TRBV6-9; size: .; J: TRBJ2-2; DNA: TGTGCCAGCAGTCAAACCCTGGACGAGCGGGACGTCACCGGGGAGCTGTTTTTT; CDR3: CASSQTLDERDVTGELFF
D: .; V: TRBV20-1; size: .; J: TRBJ1-4; DNA: TGCAGTCATCAGAGGGGGGGGGTGGTGTTTTTT; CDR3: CSHQRGGVVFF
D: TRBD1; V: TRBV7-9; size: .; J: TRBJ1-2; DNA: TGTGCCAGCAGCTTACCGGACAGGGGGTATGGCTACACCTTC; CDR3: CASSLPDRGYGYTF
D: TRBD1; V: TRBV18; size: once; J: TRBJ2-1; DNA: TGTGCCAGCTCGCCCCGGGACAGGGGAGGCAATGAGCAGTTCTTC; CDR3: CASSPRDRGGNEQFF
D: .; V: TRBV5-6; size: .; J: TRBJ2-7; DNA: TGTGCCAGCAGCTTCGGCGGGACAACAACCTACGAGCAGTACTTC; CDR3: CASSFGGTTTYEQYF
D: .; V: TRBV7-9; size: .; J: TRBJ1-4; DNA: TGTGCCAGCAGCTTAGAGAGAGTAAATGAAAAACTGTTTTTT; CDR3: CASSLERVNEKLFF
D: .; V: TRBV28; size: .; J: TRBJ1-1; DNA: TGTGCCAGCAGTTTACCTTACACTGAAGCTTTCTTT; CDR3: CASSLPYTEAFF
D: .; V: TRBV7-2; size: once; J: TRBJ1-1; DNA: TGTGCCAGCAGCTTAGGACAGAACACTGAAGCTTTCTTT; CDR3: CASSLGQNTEAFF
D: .; V: TRBV4-3; size: .; J: TRBJ1-1; DNA: TGCGCCAGCAGCCCCCTCGGACCCATCAAGAACACTGAAGCTTTCTTT; CDR3: CASSPLGPIKNTEAFF
D: .; V: TRBV27; size: .; J: TRBJ2-2; DNA: TGTGCCAGCAGTTCAAGGAGGGTCGCCGGGGAGCTGTTTTTT; CDR3: CASSSRRVAGELFF
D: .; V: TRBV9; size: .; J: TRBJ2-1; DNA: TGTGCCAGCAGCATAACAGGGAACTCCTACAATGAGCAGTTCTTC; CDR3: CASSITGNSYNEQFF
D: TRBD2; V: TRBV28; size: .; J: TRBJ2-5; DNA: TGTGCCAGCAGCAATAAACTAGCGGGAGTACAGACCCAGTACTTC; CDR3: CASSNKLAGVQTQYF
D: .; V: TRBV18; size: .; J: TRBJ2-6; DNA: TGTGCCAGCTCACCACCGGCCCCTGGGGCCAACGTCCTGACTTTC; CDR3: CASSPPAPGANVLTF
D: .; V: TRBV27; size: .; J: TRBJ2-7; DNA: TGTGCCAGCCACAGAACCTACGAGCAGTACTTC; CDR3: CASHRTYEQYF
D: TRBD2; V: TRBV10-3; size: few; J: TRBJ2-1; DNA: TGTGCCATCAGTGAGCAGCGGGGGGACAATGAGCAGTTCTTC; CDR3: CAISEQRGDNEQFF